This T cell receptor beta chain was recorded in a study of CD8 T cells in Susac syndrome. An input of about 0.45 to 1 ug of RNA was subjected to reverse transcription using random hexamers. Each CDR3 protein gets one entry after TCRdb re-called the immunoSEQ multiplex PCR reads with MiXCR. The repertoire holds about 150,000 distinct CDR3 sequences, with roughly 94% as singletons. V lost 2 bases and J 3 bases, leaving 10 bases between the germline ends. Germline CDR1 SGHTA, CDR2 FQGNSA. The CDR3 extends over 14 amino acids. The V gene is TRBV7-2, the J gene TRBJ1-2; a possible D gene is TRBD1 (6 bases). The sample comprised CD4+ T cells from PBMCs. This sequence originates from a human donor in good health. The CDR3 region is CASSLRQVHYGYTF. CDR3 sequence (DNA): TGTGCCAGCAGCTTACGACAGGTCCACTATGGCTACACCTTC.